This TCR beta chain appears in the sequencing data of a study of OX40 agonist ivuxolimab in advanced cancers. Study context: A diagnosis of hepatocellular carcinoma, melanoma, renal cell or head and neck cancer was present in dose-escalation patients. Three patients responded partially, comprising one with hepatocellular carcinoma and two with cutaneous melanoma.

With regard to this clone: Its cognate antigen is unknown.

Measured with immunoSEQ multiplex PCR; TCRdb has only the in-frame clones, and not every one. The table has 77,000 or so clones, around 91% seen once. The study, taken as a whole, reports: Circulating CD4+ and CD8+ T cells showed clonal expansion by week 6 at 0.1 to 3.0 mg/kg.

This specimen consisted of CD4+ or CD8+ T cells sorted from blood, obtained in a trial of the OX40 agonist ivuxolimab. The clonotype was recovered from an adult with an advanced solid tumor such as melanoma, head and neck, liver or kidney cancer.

CDR3 amino acids: CASSQVSRSLSYNEQFF. The CDR3 DNA follows: TGTGCCAGCAGCCAAGTCTCTCGGTCACTCTCCTACAATGAGCAGTTCTTC. V and J are TRBV4-2 and TRBJ2-1; D is ambiguous. This CDR3 region has 17 residues. The germline CDR1 and CDR2 sequences are LGHNA and YNFKEQ. Trimming took off 1 base at V and 0 bases at J, with 13 bases between the two ends.